A single TCR beta chain is shown here with its context. Its target is unknown. PCR used 60 Vbeta primers and 13 Jbeta primers. The assay was immunoSEQ multiplex PCR, and TCRdb's table has in-frame clones only and misses some. The data hold some 65,000 clones, with 62% observed a single time. V was cut by 0 bases and J by 6 bases, with 5 bases left in between. Per the germline V gene, CDR1 is DFQATT and CDR2 is SNEGSKA (reference sequence). CDR3 size: 11 residues. This specimen comes from a study of cytomegalovirus exposure and HLA in healthy donors. For the study at large: Findings of an earlier analysis included over 95 million unique TCR beta sequences from some 200 million T cells. In terms of ancestry, the Caucasian-associated cluster contained 80% to 90% of the approximately 400 genotyped donors. Study results and limitations: Versus the approximately 700-donor mean, an Asian-associated ancestry cluster reportedly showed fewer N-insertions in a later analysis.

Sequencing was carried out using PBMCs. The receptor was isolated from a man aged 25 to 40 in good health and CMV-seronegative. The chain has TRBV20-1 and TRBJ1-1; D is ambiguous. The CDR3 DNA reads as TGCAGTGCTAGAGATCGGGCTGAAGCTTTCTTT. This encodes CSARDRAEAFF.